The 13 T cell receptor beta chains in this list originate from one sample, sequenced in a study of control samples from healthy donors and cancer patients. The table came from immunoSEQ multiplex PCR; TCRdb's copy has only in-frame clones and leaves some out. In the table there are some 130,000 clones, about nine tenths of which are singletons. Sequenced: PBMCs. These receptors were collected from a man between 50 and 59 years old with head and neck cancer.

V is TRBV5-4 and J is TRBJ1-2, with a weak D call TRBD1 (6 bases). The CDR3 length is 15 residues. V shed 1 base and J shed 8 bases, with 18 bases lying between them. Germline values: CDR1 SGHNT, CDR2 YYREEE (reference sequence). Here the CDR3 reads CASSLWLGAIKGYTF. The DNA for the CDR3 is TGTGCCAGCAGCTTGTGGTTGGGGGCAATTAAAGGCTACACCTTC.

This chain connects TRBV3-1 (or the pseudogene TRBV3-2) to TRBJ2-5; weak D call: TRBD1 (6 bases). With 1 base removed from V and 5 bases from J, the gap between germline ends came to 14 bases. The CDR3 consists of 15 residues. CDR1 and CDR2 from the germline V gene are LGHDT and YNNKEL (reference sequence). CDR3 amino acids: CASSQGSGQGETQYF. The DNA for the CDR3 is TGTGCCAGCAGCCAAGGGTCGGGCCAGGGGGAGACCCAGTACTTC.

CDR3 DNA sequence: TGCGCCAGCAGCTTGAGAATCACAGGGTTTAATGAAGCTTTCTTT. It specifies CASSLRITGFNEAFF. The chain links TRBV5-1 to TRBJ1-1, with D maybe TRBD1 (6 bases). V lost 1 base, J lost 7 bases, and 17 bases lay in between. In germline, CDR1 is SGHRS, CDR2 YFSETQ. This CDR3 comprises 15 residues.

This rearrangement joins TRBV24-1 to TRBJ1-1, with TRBD1 matching 8 bases. V gave up 4 bases and J gave up 4 bases; unmatched junction bases: 1. Germline CDR1 reads KGHDR; CDR2 reads SFDVKD. This CDR3 is 13 amino acids long. In DNA form, the CDR3 reads TGTGCCACCAGTGAAGGACAGGGCACTGAAGCTTTCTTT. This encodes CATSEGQGTEAFF.

This clone appeared once. This chain joins TRBV11-2 and TRBJ2-1; 12 nucleotides align to TRBD1. Germline CDR1 and CDR2: SGHAT and FQNNGV. With V trimmed by 6 bases and J by 8 bases, 14 bases remained unmatched. This CDR3 comprises 17 residues. Here the CDR3 reads CASSPAPGQGAGDEQFF. The CDR3 DNA is TGTGCCAGCAGTCCCGCCCCGGGACAGGGGGCGGGAGATGAGCAGTTCTTC.

The V gene is TRBV18, the J gene TRBJ2-1, with 8 bases matching TRBD1. Germline V gene lookup returns CDR1 KGHSH and CDR2 LQKENI. V was pared by 3 bases and J by 4 bases, with 8 bases of the junction left unmatched. This CDR3 has 16 amino acids. The CDR3 DNA is TGTGCCAGCTCACCCAAGGAATGGACAGGGTACAATGAGCAGTTCTTC. Residues: CASSPKEWTGYNEQFF.

J is TRBJ2-1 and V is TRBV5-1; 12 bases fit TRBD2. V was clipped by 4 bases and J by 2 bases; unmatched bases: 4. The CDR3 covers 16 residues. CDR1 and CDR2 from the germline V gene are SGHRS and YFSETQ. The DNA for the CDR3 is TGCGCCAGCAGCAGACTAGCGGGAGAACCCTACAATGAGCAGTTCTTC. It is translated as CASSRLAGEPYNEQFF.

V is TRBV7-9 and J is TRBJ1-4; 7 bases align to TRBD1. V lost 3 bases and J lost 7; bases outside the gene matches: 5. CDR3 length equals 14 residues. In germline, CDR1 is SEHNR, CDR2 FQNEAQ (reference sequence). Written as DNA, the CDR3 is TGTGCCAGCAGCTTCCCGGGGACAGCTGAAAAACTGTTTTTT. Translated: CASSFPGTAEKLFF.

The chain uses TRBV5-1 and TRBJ2-6; the D is unclear. CDR1 and CDR2 (germline): SGHRS, YFSETQ. This CDR3 comprises 15 residues. The V end was cut by 2 bases, the J end by 0 bases, with 6 bases between. CDR3 sequence: CASSLGSSGANVLTF. CDR3 nucleotide sequence: TGCGCCAGCAGCTTAGGAAGCTCTGGGGCCAACGTCCTGACTTTC.

The gene calls are TRBV5-5 and TRBJ1-1, with D perhaps TRBD1 (5 bases). This CDR3 has 14 amino acids. Germline CDR1 is SGHKS and CDR2 is YYEKEE (reference sequence). V gave up 1 base and J gave up 4 bases, with 11 bases separating them. CDR3 bases: TGTGCCAGCAGCTTGCCGTTGGGGGGCACTGAAGCTTTCTTT. Protein sequence: CASSLPLGGTEAFF.

The genes are TRBV5-4 and TRBJ2-7; possible D gene TRBD2, 5 bases. V lost 4 bases, J lost 6 bases, and 23 bases lay in between. Germline V gives CDR1 SGHNT, CDR2 YYREEE (reference sequence). This CDR3 has 16 amino acids. The CDR3 sequence: CASSPVARTDGCEQYF. CDR3 DNA sequence: TGTGCCAGCAGCCCCGTCGCAAGGACTGACGGCTGCGAGCAGTACTTC.

This chain connects TRBV28 to TRBJ2-1; D perhaps matches TRBD2 (5 bases). From germline, CDR1 is MDHEN and CDR2 SYDVKM. Deletions cut 5 bases from V and 2 bases from J, with 13 bases between. The CDR3 extends over 15 amino acids. As DNA, the CDR3 is TGTGCCAGCAGTCCCCTCCGGGGAACCTACAATGAGCAGTTCTTC. It specifies CASSPLRGTYNEQFF.

The chain uses TRBV6-5 and TRBJ2-1; D is ambiguous. CDR1 and CDR2 from the germline V gene are MNHEY and SVGAGI. There are 14 residues in the CDR3. The V end was cut by 6 bases, the J end by 2 bases, with 11 bases between. CDR3 region: CASSLDGAYNEQFF. The CDR3 nucleotides read TGTGCCAGCAGCCTCGACGGAGCCTACAATGAGCAGTTCTTC.